These 14 T cell receptor beta chains were all obtained from the same sample, sequenced in a study of T cells in localized non-small cell lung cancer. Assay used: immunoSEQ multiplex PCR; TCRdb lists only in-frame clones, some missing. The sample consists of tens of thousands of clones, around 89% of them appearing once. Material: peripheral blood, obtained before any cancer treatment. These receptors originate from a woman aged 40-70 years with stage I squamous cell lung carcinoma.

This clone was observed once. The chain has TRBV4-1 and TRBJ1-6, with 8 bases aligning to TRBD1. Germline loops: CDR1 MGHRA, CDR2 YSYEKL. The CDR3 runs 15 residues. V lost 4 bases to trimming and J lost 3 bases; unmatched junction nucleotides: 2. CDR3 sequence reads: CASSPGQGYNSPLHF. The DNA for the CDR3 is TGCGCCAGCAGCCCCGGACAGGGCTATAATTCACCCCTCCACTTT.

The CDR3 sequence: CASSSLPGQGNTEAFF. The CDR3 DNA is TGTGCCAGTAGTTCGCTTCCGGGACAGGGAAACACTGAAGCTTTCTTT. The rearrangement uses TRBV19 and TRBJ1-1; 9 bases fit TRBD1. CDR1 is LNHDA, CDR2 SQIVND, per germline (reference sequence). The V segment lost 5 bases and the J segment 2 bases; nucleotides outside the gene matches: 9. This CDR3 contains 16 residues.

The chain recombines TRBV7-8 with TRBJ1-6; TRBD1 might be the D (5 bases). The V gene lost 1 base and the J gene lost 10 bases, with 11 bases spanning the gap. Germline V CDR1 and CDR2: SGHVS, FQNEAQ. The CDR3 is made up of 14 amino acids. CDR3 protein: CASSLGQGGSPLHF. Here the CDR3 DNA reads TGTGCCAGCAGCTTAGGGCAGGGTGGATCACCCCTCCACTTT.

The table lists this clone with a count of one. The rearrangement joins TRBV7-2 to TRBJ1-3; no reliable D call. Germline CDR1 is SGHTA and CDR2 is FQGNSA. The CDR3 sequence is 14 residues long. V was cut by 8 bases and J by 4 bases, with 15 bases left in between. The DNA for the CDR3 is TGTGCCAGCCGAGTGGCTGCCTCGGGAAACACCATATATTTT. It encodes CASRVAASGNTIYF.

The CDR3 protein is CASSPPGPSGANVLTF. CDR3 DNA: TGCGCCAGCAGCCCCCCCGGGCCCTCTGGGGCCAACGTCCTGACTTTC. V gene TRBV5-1 combines with J gene TRBJ2-6; D gene unclear. In germline, CDR1 is SGHRS, CDR2 YFSETQ. CDR3 length equals 16 residues. With 4 bases removed from V and 0 bases from J, the gap between germline ends came to 11 bases.

As DNA, the CDR3 is TGTGCCAGCAGTTCCTCGGACAGGGAGAAGTATGGCTACACCTTC. It yields the protein CASSSSDREKYGYTF. V usage is TRBV25-1 and J usage is TRBJ1-2; 8 bases are a match to TRBD1. Germline lookup yields CDR1 MGHDK and CDR2 SYGVNS. The CDR3 sequence is 15 residues long. Unmatched junction bases numbered 10, after V lost 5 bases and J lost 5 bases.

This rearrangement joins TRBV7-8 to TRBJ1-1; TRBD1 aligns across 9 bases. V trimming: 5 bases; J trimming: 0 bases; junction bases outside the gene matches: 7. From germline, CDR1 is SGHVS and CDR2 FQNEAQ. The CDR3 runs 16 residues. DNA of the CDR3: TGTGCCAGCAGCGTCCGGGACAGGGTAATGAACACTGAAGCTTTCTTT. It encodes CASSVRDRVMNTEAFF.

The CDR3 DNA follows: TGCGCCAGCAGCTTAAACGGCCAGGGGAGTACCGGGGAGCTGTTTTTT. Translating it yields CASSLNGQGSTGELFF. The rearrangement joins TRBV5-1 to TRBJ2-2; maybe TRBD1 (6 bases). This CDR3 has 16 amino acids. V lost 2 bases, J lost 5 bases, and 16 bases lay in between. Germline-derived CDR1 and CDR2 are SGHRS and YFSETQ.

The chain joins TRBV18 to TRBJ1-1, with D perhaps TRBD1 (5 bases). This CDR3 contains 15 residues. V was shortened by 4 bases and J by 0 bases, with 12 bases between the two germline ends. Per germline, CDR1 KGHSH and CDR2 LQKENI. CDR3 sequence reads: CASSQSGAVNTEAFF. The DNA of the CDR3 is TGTGCCAGCTCACAATCCGGGGCAGTGAACACTGAAGCTTTCTTT.

The J gene is TRBJ2-7, the V gene TRBV5-1; either TRBD1 or TRBD2 may supply D (6 bases each). V lost 0 bases to trimming and J lost 6 bases, with 16 bases between them. The CDR3 consists of 15 residues. Germline assignment: CDR1 SGHRS and CDR2 YFSETQ. This CDR3 reads CASSLVGGREGEQYF. CDR3 DNA sequence: TGCGCCAGCAGCTTGGTAGGGGGGCGAGAGGGCGAGCAGTACTTC.

Only one count was recorded for this clone. The genes are TRBV28 and TRBJ2-5; 7 bases align to TRBD2. CDR3 length: 14 amino acids. Germline values: CDR1 MDHEN, CDR2 SYDVKM. Germline trimming cut 5 bases from V and 4 bases from J; bases unmatched to any gene: 7. CDR3 residues: CASSPQSGAETQYF. CDR3 DNA: TGTGCCAGCAGTCCCCAAAGCGGGGCAGAGACCCAGTACTTC.

The V and J genes are TRBV5-1 and TRBJ2-1; D gene unclear. V lost 4 bases and J lost 4, with 18 bases in between. The CDR3 consists of 16 residues. Looked up from germline, CDR1 is SGHRS and CDR2 is YFSETQ. This chain's CDR3 is CASSPSEVQVYNEQFF. In nucleotides, the CDR3 is TGCGCCAGCAGCCCCAGCGAGGTCCAAGTATACAATGAGCAGTTCTTC. Full variable domain (rest looked up from reference TRBV5-1 and TRBJ2-1): KAGVTQTPRYLIKTRGQQVTLSCSPISGHRSVSWYQQTPGQGLQFLFEYFSETQRNKGNFPGRFSGRQFSNSRSEMNVSTLELGDSALYLCASSPSEVQVYNEQFFGPGTRLTVL.

V and J are TRBV7-3 and TRBJ2-5, with D hard to call. The CDR3 sequence is 13 residues long. V lost 5 bases to trimming and J lost 1 base, with 8 bases between them. Germline V CDR1 and CDR2: SGHTA, FQGTGA. In DNA form, the CDR3 reads TGTGCCAGCAGCCCCTCGGCCCAAGAGACCCAGTACTTC. Protein product: CASSPSAQETQYF.

V is TRBV5-1 and J is TRBJ2-7; the match to TRBD2 covers 7 bases. From germline, CDR1 is SGHRS and CDR2 YFSETQ. The V gene end was trimmed by 1 base and the J gene end by 6 bases; junction bases not matched to a gene: 7. The CDR3 runs to 14 residues. CDR3 coding DNA: TGCGCCAGCAGCTTGACCAGCGGGGTTGTCGAGCAGTACTTC. As protein: CASSLTSGVVEQYF.